These T cell receptor beta chains were read from a single sample in a study of T cells in Graves' hyperthyroidism and ophthalmopathy. TCRdb independently ran MiXCR on the multiplex PCR reads; one entry per CDR3 protein. The sample contains fewer than 650,000 distinct CDR3 sequences, approximately 15% of which appear only once. Sequencing used blood. These TCRs come from a woman aged 30 to 39 with Graves' hyperthyroidism that later progressed to Graves' ophthalmopathy. Both conserved end residues are part of each CDR3. A D gene is named only where the DNA matches it firmly. Part of the rows lack a size; the others show once, few, many or a class for expanded clones.

cdr3_length	v_call	j_call	clone_size	d_call	cdr3_aa	cdr3_nt
14	TRBV6-1	TRBJ2-3	NA	TRBD1	CASSFLQGADTQYF	TGTGCCAGCAGTTTCCTCCAGGGGGCAGATACGCAGTATTTT
13	TRBV11-3	TRBJ2-7	many	NA	CASSPMSSYEQYF	TGTGCCAGCAGCCCGATGAGCTCCTACGAGCAGTACTTC
15	TRBV20-1	TRBJ1-5	few	NA	CSAQTPTWGNQPQHF	TGCAGTGCTCAGACCCCTACCTGGGGCAATCAGCCCCAGCATTTT
15	TRBV5-5	TRBJ2-3	many	TRBD2	CASTLIAGPTDTQYF	TGTGCCAGCACCTTAATAGCGGGACCCACAGATACGCAGTATTTT
13	TRBV6-2/TRBV6-3	TRBJ2-3	few	NA	CASYRQDTDTQYF	TGTGCCAGCTATAGACAGGACACAGATACGCAGTATTTT
13	TRBV30	TRBJ1-5	NA	NA	CAWSADILQPQRF	TGTGCCTGGAGTGCGGACATACTTCAGCCCCAGCGTTTT
14	TRBV9	TRBJ2-7	NA	TRBD2	CATSVTTSAYEQYF	TGTGCCACCAGCGTAACAACTAGCGCCTACGAGCAGTACTTC
17	TRBV4-2	TRBJ2-7	NA	NA	CASSQEVNGPLPYEQYF	TGTGCCAGCAGCCAAGAGGTGAATGGCCCCTTACCTTACGAGCAGTACTTC
17	TRBV4-3	TRBJ2-1	few	NA	CASSQEIGTVSYNEQFF	TGCGCCAGCAGCCAAGAAATTGGGACTGTCTCCTACAATGAGCAGTTCTTC
16	TRBV5-1	TRBJ2-2	NA	TRBD2	CASSLLAGVRTGELFF	TGCGCCAGCAGCTTGTTAGCGGGAGTTCGCACCGGGGAGCTGTTTTTT
15	TRBV9	TRBJ1-6	many	NA	CASSPSEGWNSPLHF	TGTGCCAGCAGCCCTTCTGAGGGATGGAATTCACCCCTCCACTTT
14	TRBV29-1	TRBJ2-1	many	TRBD1	CSVWDRSSYNEQFF	TGCAGCGTTTGGGACAGGAGCTCCTACAATGAGCAGTTCTTC
14	TRBV28	TRBJ1-3	many	NA	CASSFGYSGNTIYF	TGTGCCAGCAGTTTCGGGTACTCTGGAAACACCATATATTTT
12	TRBV12-3/TRBV12-4	TRBJ2-3	many	NA	CASSLVGLGQYF	TGTGCCAGCAGTTTAGTAGGCCTGGGGCAGTATTTT
14	TRBV20-1	TRBJ1-1	NA	TRBD1	CSAALGQGETEAFF	TGCAGTGCCGCTCTCGGACAGGGAGAGACTGAAGCTTTCTTT
16	TRBV28	TRBJ2-1	many	TRBD1	CASIGYRGKSYNEQFF	TGTGCCAGCATAGGGTACAGGGGAAAGTCCTACAATGAGCAGTTCTTC
15	TRBV10-3	TRBJ1-1	many	NA	CAIRHQKDRNTEAFF	TGTGCCATCAGGCACCAAAAGGACAGAAACACTGAAGCTTTCTTT